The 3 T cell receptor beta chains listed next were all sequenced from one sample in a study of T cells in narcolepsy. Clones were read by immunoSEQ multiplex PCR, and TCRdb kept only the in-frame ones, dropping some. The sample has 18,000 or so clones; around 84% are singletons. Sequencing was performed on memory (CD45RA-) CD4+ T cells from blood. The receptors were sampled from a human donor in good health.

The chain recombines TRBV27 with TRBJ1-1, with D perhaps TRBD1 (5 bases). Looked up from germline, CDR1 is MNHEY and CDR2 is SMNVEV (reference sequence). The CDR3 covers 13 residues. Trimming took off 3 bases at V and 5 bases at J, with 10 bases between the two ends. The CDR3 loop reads CASSLHSGTEAFF. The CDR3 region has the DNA TGTGCCAGCAGTTTGCATTCAGGGACTGAAGCTTTCTTT.

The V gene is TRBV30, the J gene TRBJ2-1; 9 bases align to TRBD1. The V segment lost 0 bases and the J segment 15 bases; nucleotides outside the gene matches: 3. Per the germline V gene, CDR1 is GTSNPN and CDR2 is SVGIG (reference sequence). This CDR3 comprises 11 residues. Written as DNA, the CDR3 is TGTGCCTGGAGTGTCGGGACAGGGCGGTTCTTC. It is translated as CAWSVGTGRFF.

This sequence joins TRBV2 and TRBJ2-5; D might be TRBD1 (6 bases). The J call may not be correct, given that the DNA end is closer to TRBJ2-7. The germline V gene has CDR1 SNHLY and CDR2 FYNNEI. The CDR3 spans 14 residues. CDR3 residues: CASSDWTARDEQYF. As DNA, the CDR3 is TGTGCCAGCAGTGATTGGACAGCAAGGGACGAGCAGTACTTC.